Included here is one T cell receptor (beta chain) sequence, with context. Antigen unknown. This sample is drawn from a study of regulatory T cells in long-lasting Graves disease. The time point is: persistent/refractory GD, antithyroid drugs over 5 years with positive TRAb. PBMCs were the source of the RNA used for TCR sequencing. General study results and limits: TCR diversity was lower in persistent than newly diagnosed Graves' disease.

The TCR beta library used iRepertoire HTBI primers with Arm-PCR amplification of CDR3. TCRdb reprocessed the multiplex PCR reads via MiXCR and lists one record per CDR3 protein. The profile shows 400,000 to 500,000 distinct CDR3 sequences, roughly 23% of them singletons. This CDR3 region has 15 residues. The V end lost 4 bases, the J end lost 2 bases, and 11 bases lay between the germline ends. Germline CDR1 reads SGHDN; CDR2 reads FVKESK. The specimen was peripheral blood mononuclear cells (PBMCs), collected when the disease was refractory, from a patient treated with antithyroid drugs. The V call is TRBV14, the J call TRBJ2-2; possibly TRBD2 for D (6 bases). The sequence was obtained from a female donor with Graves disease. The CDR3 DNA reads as TGTGCCAGCAGCCGGGGGACTTTTAACACCGGGGAGCTGTTTTTT. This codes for CASSRGTFNTGELFF.